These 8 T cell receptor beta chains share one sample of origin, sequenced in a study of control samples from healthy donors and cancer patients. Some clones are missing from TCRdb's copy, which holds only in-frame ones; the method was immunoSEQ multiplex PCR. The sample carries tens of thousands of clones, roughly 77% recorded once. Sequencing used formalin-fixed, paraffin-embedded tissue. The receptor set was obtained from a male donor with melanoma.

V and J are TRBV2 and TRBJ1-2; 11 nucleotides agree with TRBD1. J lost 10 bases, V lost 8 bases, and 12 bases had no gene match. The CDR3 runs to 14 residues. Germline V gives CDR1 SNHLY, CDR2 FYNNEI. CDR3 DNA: TGTGCCAGCGGATCAGGACAGGGGGCGGCCGACTACACCTTC. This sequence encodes CASGSGQGAADYTF.

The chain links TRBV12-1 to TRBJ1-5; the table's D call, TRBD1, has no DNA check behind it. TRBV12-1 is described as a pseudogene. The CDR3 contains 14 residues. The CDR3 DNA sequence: TGTGCCAGCAGCTACCGGGACAGTAATCAGCCCCAGCATTTT. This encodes CASSYRDSNQPQHF.

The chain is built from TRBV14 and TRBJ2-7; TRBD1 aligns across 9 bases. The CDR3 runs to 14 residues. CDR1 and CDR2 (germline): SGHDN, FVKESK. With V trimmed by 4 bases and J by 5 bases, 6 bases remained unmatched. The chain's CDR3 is CASSLGQGFHEQYF. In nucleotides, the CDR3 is TGTGCCAGCAGCCTAGGACAGGGGTTCCACGAGCAGTACTTC.

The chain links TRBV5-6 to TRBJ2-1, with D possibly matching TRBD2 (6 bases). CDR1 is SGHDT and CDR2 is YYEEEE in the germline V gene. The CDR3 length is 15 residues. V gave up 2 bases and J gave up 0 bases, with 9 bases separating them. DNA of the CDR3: TGTGCCAGCAGCTTTGGTAGCGGCTCCTACAATGAGCAGTTCTTC. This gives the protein CASSFGSGSYNEQFF.

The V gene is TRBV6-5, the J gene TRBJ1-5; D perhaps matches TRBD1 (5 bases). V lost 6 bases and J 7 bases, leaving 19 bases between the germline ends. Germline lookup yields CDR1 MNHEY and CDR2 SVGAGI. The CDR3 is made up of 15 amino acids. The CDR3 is CASSPGTDYGQPQHF. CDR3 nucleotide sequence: TGTGCCAGCAGCCCCGGGACCGACTACGGCCAGCCCCAGCATTTT.

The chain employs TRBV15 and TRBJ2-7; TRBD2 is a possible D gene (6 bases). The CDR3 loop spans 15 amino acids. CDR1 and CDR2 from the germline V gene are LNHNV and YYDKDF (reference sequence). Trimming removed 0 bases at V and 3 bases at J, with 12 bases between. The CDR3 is CATSRDGGANYEQYF. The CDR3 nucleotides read TGTGCCACCAGCAGAGATGGCGGGGCAAACTACGAGCAGTACTTC.

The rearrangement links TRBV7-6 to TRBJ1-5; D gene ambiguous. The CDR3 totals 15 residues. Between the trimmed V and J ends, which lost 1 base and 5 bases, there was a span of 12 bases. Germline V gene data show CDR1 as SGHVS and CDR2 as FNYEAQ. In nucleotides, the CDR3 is TGTGCCAGCAGCTTAGGGGCTGGGAGCCATCAGCCCCAGCATTTT. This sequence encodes CASSLGAGSHQPQHF.

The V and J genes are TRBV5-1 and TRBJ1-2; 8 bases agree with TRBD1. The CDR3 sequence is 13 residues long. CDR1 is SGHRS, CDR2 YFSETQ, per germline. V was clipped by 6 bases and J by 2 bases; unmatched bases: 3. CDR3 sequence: CASNQGANYGYTF. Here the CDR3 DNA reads TGCGCCAGCAATCAGGGGGCAAACTATGGCTACACCTTC.